These T cell receptor beta chains were read from a single sample in a study of T cell repertoires in cytomegalovirus infection. These TCRs' antigens remain unknown. TCRdb recomputed calls from the reads with MiXCR, one row per CDR3 protein. The sample shows approximately 990,000 distinct CDR3 sequences, around a third of them seen only once. The specimen comprised cultured CD8+ T cells from PBMCs, sampled from culture after CMV antigen stimulation. The receptor set was obtained from a human donor in good health (CMV status not recorded). Some clones in this sample may be carry-over from other donors' samples. Each CDR3 is given with its conserved first and last residue. D genes are given only for firm matches. Clone size is given for some rows only: seen once, a few or many times, or a class if the clone is expanded.

few	TRBV27	TRBJ2-7	TRBD1	CASSRQGTYEQYF	TGTGCCAGCAGCCGACAGGGGACCTACGAGCAGTACTTC
-	TRBV7-8	TRBJ2-5	TRBD2	CASSSTLAGGPQETQYF	TGTGCCAGCAGCTCGACCTTAGCGGGGGGACCACAAGAGACCCAGTACTTC
many	TRBV7-8	TRBJ2-1	TRBD1	CASSPRDRERNEQFF	TGTGCCAGCAGCCCCCGGGACAGGGAGAGGAATGAGCAGTTCTTC
-	TRBV6-2/TRBV6-3	TRBJ1-1	TRBD1	CASNYGQELWTEAFF	TGTGCCAGCAATTACGGACAGGAGCTGTGGACTGAAGCTTTCTTT
-	TRBV6-1	TRBJ2-3	TRBD1	CASSNSGTGGLGGTDTQYF	TGTGCCAGCAGCAACTCCGGGACAGGGGGCTTAGGGGGCACAGATACGCAGTATTTT
many	TRBV5-1	TRBJ2-2	-	CASSSFQKNTGELFF	TGCGCCAGCAGCAGTTTCCAGAAGAACACCGGGGAGCTGTTTTTT
few	TRBV19	TRBJ1-1	TRBD1	CASSFAGQGGTEAFF	TGTGCCAGTAGTTTTGCTGGACAGGGGGGAACTGAAGCTTTCTTT
-	TRBV7-7	TRBJ2-2	-	CASSLSQSGELFF	TGTGCTAGCAGCCTCTCTCAGTCCGGGGAGCTGTTTTTT
-	TRBV28	TRBJ1-1	-	CASSSTSGFGARNTEAFF	TGTGCCAGCAGTAGTACCTCCGGATTTGGGGCTAGGAACACTGAAGCTTTCTTT
few	TRBV2	TRBJ2-1	-	CASPPGASPNEQFF	TGTGCCAGCCCACCCGGGGCTAGCCCCAATGAGCAGTTCTTC
few	TRBV7-6	TRBJ2-5	-	CASNPRRGTQETQYF	TGTGCCAGCAACCCCCGGAGGGGGACCCAAGAGACCCAGTACTTC
-	TRBV6-5	TRBJ1-1	-	CASRGRVGGNTEAFF	TGTGCCAGCAGGGGACGGGTCGGGGGGAACACTGAAGCTTTCTTT
few	TRBV28	TRBJ1-5	-	CASISGWDQPQHF	TGTGCCAGCATCTCGGGGTGGGATCAGCCCCAGCATTTT
-	TRBV20-1	TRBJ2-1	TRBD2	CSATTGTRKGNEQFF	TGCAGTGCCACAACCGGGACTAGAAAGGGCAATGAGCAGTTCTTC
-	TRBV7-9	TRBJ1-5	TRBD1	CASSLAGQGLNNQPQHF	TGTGCCAGCAGCTTAGCGGGACAGGGACTTAACAATCAGCCCCAGCATTTT
-	TRBV7-9	TRBJ2-7	-	CASSSDTTYEQYF	TGTGCCAGCAGCTCGGACACGACCTACGAGCAGTACTTC
few	TRBV7-2	TRBJ2-2	TRBD1	CASSLARSGQVMAGELFF	TGTGCCAGCAGCTTAGCGCGCTCGGGACAGGTTATGGCCGGGGAGCTGTTTTTT
many	TRBV7-2	TRBJ1-5	-	CASSYGSQPQHF	TGTGCCAGCAGCTACGGGTCCCAGCCCCAGCATTTT
-	TRBV5-6	TRBJ1-2	-	CASSPTDHYGYTF	TGTGCCAGCAGCCCGACAGACCACTATGGCTACACCTTC
-	TRBV27	TRBJ2-4	-	CASSLGGRHRTDTQYF	TGTGCCAGCAGTTTAGGGGGTAGGCACCGCACAGATACTCAGTATTTC
-	TRBV20-1	TRBJ2-2	TRBD1	CSASPIAGQGRGTGELFF	TGCAGTGCTAGCCCCATCGCTGGACAGGGTAGGGGCACCGGGGAGCTGTTTTTT
-	TRBV29-1	TRBJ2-1	TRBD2	CSVDVIEAGDPREQFF	TGCAGCGTTGATGTGATAGAGGCGGGGGATCCCAGAGAGCAGTTCTTC
-	TRBV6-2/TRBV6-3	TRBJ2-7	-	CASSYRAGSLYEQYF	TGTGCCAGCAGTTATCGGGCGGGCAGCCTCTACGAGCAGTACTTC
few	TRBV7-9	TRBJ2-1	-	CASAYNEQFF	TGTGCCAGCGCCTACAATGAGCAGTTCTTC
-	TRBV5-5	TRBJ2-1	-	CASSYARGAYNEQFF	TGTGCCAGCAGCTACGCCAGGGGGGCCTACAATGAACAGTTCTTC
-	TRBV19	TRBJ1-1	TRBD1	CASSKGTGGLYTEAFF	TGTGCCAGTAGTAAGGGGACAGGGGGCCTGTACACTGAAGCTTTCTTT
-	TRBV4-1	TRBJ2-3	-	CATSGAGDTQYF	TGCGCCACCTCAGGGGCGGGAGATACGCAGTATTTT
few	TRBV12-3/TRBV12-4	TRBJ1-4	-	CASSRRQIATNEKLFF	TGTGCCAGCAGCAGAAGACAGATTGCAACTAATGAAAAACTGTTTTTT
many	TRBV7-6	TRBJ1-5	-	CASSLSIGGPQHF	TGTGCCAGCAGCTTAAGTATCGGGGGTCCCCAGCATTTT
many	TRBV7-9	TRBJ1-2	-	CASSPPGTAYGYTF	TGTGCCAGCAGTCCCCCAGGGACGGCCTATGGCTACACCTTC
once	TRBV5-6	TRBJ2-7	-	CASSSRSSPRRSYEQYF	TGTGCCAGCAGCTCACGAAGTAGCCCTAGGCGTTCCTACGAGCAGTACTTC
-	TRBV19	TRBJ1-2	-	CASRAMVDGYTF	TGTGCCAGTAGAGCGATGGTGGATGGCTACACCTTC
few	TRBV19	TRBJ1-5	-	CATAEWHGQPQHF	TGTGCCACCGCGGAGTGGCACGGTCAGCCCCAGCATTTT
-	TRBV9	TRBJ1-1	TRBD1	CASSATGGSTEAFF	TGTGCCAGCAGCGCGACAGGGGGCTCAACTGAAGCTTTCTTT
few	TRBV18	TRBJ1-1	-	CASSPLSEFGAFF	TGTGCCAGCTCACCCTTATCCGAGTTCGGAGCTTTCTTT
-	TRBV15	TRBJ2-2	-	CATSRDLGQANTGELFF	TGTGCCACCAGCAGAGATCTAGGGCAGGCGAACACCGGGGAGCTGTTTTTT
few	TRBV5-4	TRBJ2-4	-	CASSLDGDIQYF	TGTGCCAGCAGCTTGGATGGGGACATTCAGTACTTC
-	TRBV7-4	TRBJ1-2	TRBD1	CASSGQGDVGGYTF	TGTGCCAGCAGCGGACAGGGGGATGTGGGGGGCTACACCTTC
-	TRBV10-3	TRBJ2-7	-	CAISGVGEQYF	TGTGCCATCAGTGGGGTAGGGGAGCAGTACTTC
-	TRBV6-6	TRBJ2-4	TRBD1	CASSYDRGRKNIQYF	TGTGCCAGCAGTTACGACAGGGGGCGCAAAAACATTCAGTACTTC
-	TRBV14	TRBJ1-2	TRBD1	CASSRPGTGSGYTF	TGTGCCAGCAGCCGTCCCGGGACAGGGAGTGGCTACACCTTC
-	TRBV2	TRBJ2-1	-	CASTDPYPQGTYNEQFF	TGTGCCAGCACTGACCCTTACCCTCAGGGGACCTACAATGAGCAGTTCTTC
-	TRBV5-8	TRBJ1-1	-	CASSFGPLSEAFF	TGTGCCAGCAGCTTCGGACCACTTTCAGAAGCTTTCTTT
many	TRBV12-3/TRBV12-4	TRBJ1-1	-	CASSLAAEAFF	TGTGCCAGCAGCTTAGCGGCTGAAGCTTTCTTT
few	TRBV20-1	TRBJ2-2	TRBD1	CSARLDRAVKTGELFF	TGCAGTGCTAGATTGGACAGGGCCGTGAAAACCGGGGAGCTGTTTTTT
few	TRBV29-1	TRBJ2-1	-	CSVEDRGNEQFF	TGCAGCGTTGAAGATCGGGGGAATGAGCAGTTCTTC